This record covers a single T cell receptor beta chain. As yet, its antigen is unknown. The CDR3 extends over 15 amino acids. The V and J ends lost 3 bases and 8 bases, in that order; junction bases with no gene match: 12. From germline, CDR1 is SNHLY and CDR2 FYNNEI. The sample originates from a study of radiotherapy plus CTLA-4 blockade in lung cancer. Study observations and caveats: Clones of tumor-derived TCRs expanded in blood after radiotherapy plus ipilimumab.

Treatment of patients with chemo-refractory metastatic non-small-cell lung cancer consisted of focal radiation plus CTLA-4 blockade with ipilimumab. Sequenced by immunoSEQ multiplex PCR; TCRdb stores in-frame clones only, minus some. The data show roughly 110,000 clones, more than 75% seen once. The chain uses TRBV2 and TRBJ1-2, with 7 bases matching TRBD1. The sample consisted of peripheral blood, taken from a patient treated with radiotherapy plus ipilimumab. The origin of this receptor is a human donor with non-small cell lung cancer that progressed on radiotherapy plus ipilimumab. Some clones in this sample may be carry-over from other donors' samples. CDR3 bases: TGTGCCAGCAGTGAGGCAACAGGGGTTTTAGGGGGCTACACCTTC. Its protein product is CASSEATGVLGGYTF.